This TCR beta chain was sequenced during a study of T cells in Graves' hyperthyroidism and ophthalmopathy. V was trimmed by 10 bases and J by 8 bases, leaving 17 bases between them. Germline CDR1 is MNHNS and CDR2 is SASEGT. The CDR3 totals 12 residues. The TCR beta CDR3 regions underwent amplification using RNA transcripts as the source. TCR CDR3 underwent first-round RT-PCR with the HTBI primer set. One entry per CDR3 protein, called by TCRdb with MiXCR from the multiplex PCR reads. The sample has a few hundred thousand distinct CDR3 sequences; approximately 17% are singletons. PBMCs were sourced from roughly 9.7 ml fresh peripheral blood.

The sequenced material came from blood. V usage is TRBV6-1 and J usage is TRBJ1-1, with a tentative D call TRBD1 (6 bases). The clonotype comes from a woman in her late teens or twenties with Graves' ophthalmopathy. The CDR3 spells CATRRGLREAFF. In DNA form, the CDR3 reads TGTGCCACCCGAAGGGGGTTGCGGGAAGCTTTCTTT.